The 30 T cell receptor beta chains below all came from one sample that was sequenced in a study of blood T cell repertoires in COVID-19. Measured with immunoSEQ multiplex PCR; TCRdb has only the in-frame clones, and not every one. The sample includes over 200,000 clones, around 86% of them seen just once. Sequenced sample: peripheral blood. These receptors all stem from a human donor in a cohort sampled during active COVID-19.

A single count supports this clone. This chain joins TRBV18 and TRBJ2-7; perhaps TRBD2 as D (5 bases). Germline CDR1 and CDR2: KGHSH and LQKENI. Trimming left V 3 bases short and J 0 bases short, with 9 bases between. The CDR3 loop spans 14 amino acids. CDR3 nucleotides: TGTGCCAGCTCACCCAATAGCGCCTCCTACGAGCAGTACTTC. This translates into CASSPNSASYEQYF.

This chain joins TRBV28 and TRBJ2-7; TRBD1 matches at 10 bases. V was clipped by 4 bases and J by 3 bases; unmatched bases: 3. Germline CDR1 is MDHEN and CDR2 is SYDVKM. CDR3 length equals 14 residues. Here the CDR3 DNA reads TGTGCCAGCAGTTCGACAGGGGGCCTCTACGAGCAGTACTTC. Translated: CASSSTGGLYEQYF.

The chain couples TRBV7-9 to TRBJ1-5; D is unclear. Trimming stripped 3 bases from V and 6 bases from J, with 6 bases between. Germline V gene data show CDR1 as SEHNR and CDR2 as FQNEAQ (reference sequence). CDR3 length: 12 amino acids. Written as DNA, the CDR3 is TGTGCCAGCAGCTTTTCTTCTCAGCCCCAGCATTTT. It specifies CASSFSSQPQHF.

V usage is TRBV7-9 and J usage is TRBJ1-1; TRBD1 matches 10 bases. Germline V lookup: CDR1 SEHNR, CDR2 FQNEAQ (reference sequence). The V gene end was trimmed by 5 bases and the J gene end by 11 bases; junction bases not matched to a gene: 5. This CDR3 is 12 amino acids long. The CDR3 region is CASSGTGVSAFF. The CDR3 bases are TGTGCCAGCAGCGGGACAGGGGTCAGCGCTTTCTTT.

This clone was counted between two and nine times. J is TRBJ2-7 and V is TRBV21-1; TRBD1 was called by the table and not checked on the DNA. TRBV21-1 is a recognized pseudogene. The CDR3 spans 15 residues. CDR3: CASSTGQAMTYEQYF. The CDR3, as DNA: TGTGCCAGCAGCACAGGACAGGCCATGACCTACGAGCAGTACTTC.

This chain links TRBV27 with TRBJ2-5; D is unresolved. Germline loops: CDR1 MNHEY, CDR2 SMNVEV (reference sequence). This CDR3 contains 14 residues. Trimming took off 0 bases at V and 5 bases at J, with 10 bases between the two ends. CDR3 sequence reads: CASSLSYGVETQYF. The DNA of the CDR3 is TGTGCCAGCAGTTTATCCTATGGAGTGGAGACCCAGTACTTC.

The table lists this clone with a few counts. Different DNA sequences within this sample yield the same CDR3. As DNA, the CDR3 is TGTGCCAGCAGCCAAGATCGGGGTACTGAAGCTTTCTTT. Translation gives CASSQDRGTEAFF. The rearrangement joins TRBV4-2 to TRBJ1-1; D remains ambiguous. The CDR3 spans 13 residues. Germline assignment: CDR1 LGHNA and CDR2 YNFKEQ. V was cut by 0 bases and J by 5 bases, with 7 bases left in between.

The genes are TRBV4-2 and TRBJ2-7; D is uncertain. Germline values: CDR1 LGHNA, CDR2 YNFKEQ. The CDR3 sequence is 13 residues long. Trimming removed 0 bases at V and 4 bases at J, with 7 bases between. In nucleotides, the CDR3 is TGTGCCAGCAGCCAAGAGAGAGCTTACGAGCAGTACTTC. Its protein product is CASSQERAYEQYF.

This clone is a singleton in its sample. The CDR3 sequence is CASSPSGANVLTF. DNA for the CDR3: TGTGCCAGCAGCCCTTCTGGGGCCAACGTCCTGACTTTC. This chain links TRBV7-3 with TRBJ2-6; no definite D call. CDR3 size: 13 residues. The V end lost 5 bases, the J end lost 1 base, and 3 bases lay between the germline ends. Germline assignment: CDR1 SGHTA and CDR2 FQGTGA.

This sequence joins TRBV7-9 and TRBJ1-6, with a weak D call TRBD1 (6 bases). V lost 0 bases and J lost 10, with 13 bases in between. The CDR3 has 15 amino acids. Germline V CDR1 and CDR2: SEHNR, FQNEAQ (reference sequence). CDR3 amino acids: CASSLAGAVGSPLHF. The CDR3 region has the DNA TGTGCCAGCAGCTTAGCGGGGGCAGTGGGCTCACCCCTCCACTTT.

V is TRBV28 and J is TRBJ2-5, with D uncertain. V was clipped by 3 bases and J by 3 bases, with 8 bases between them. Germline loops: CDR1 MDHEN, CDR2 SYDVKM. This CDR3 comprises 13 residues. The CDR3 protein is CASSFLAEETQYF. DNA of the CDR3: TGTGCCAGCAGTTTCTTGGCAGAAGAGACCCAGTACTTC.

The CDR3 coding sequence is TGTGCCAGCAGAGGCAGGGATAGGGATGGCTACACCTTC. Protein sequence: CASRGRDRDGYTF. This chain joins TRBV27 and TRBJ1-2; D may be TRBD1 (5 bases). The length of the CDR3 is 13 residues. Looked up from germline, CDR1 is MNHEY and CDR2 is SMNVEV (reference sequence). V was shortened by 6 bases and J by 6 bases, with 14 bases between the two germline ends.

The J gene is TRBJ2-7, the V gene TRBV9; 7 bases map to TRBD2. The CDR3 totals 15 residues. CDR1 is SGDLS and CDR2 is YYNGEE in the germline V gene. V lost 0 bases to trimming and J lost 1 base; unmatched junction nucleotides: 4. The DNA for the CDR3 is TGTGCCAGCAGCGTAGACGGGAGGACTTCCTACGAGCAGTACTTC. Protein sequence: CASSVDGRTSYEQYF.

This chain uses TRBV5-8 with TRBJ1-1; D gene ambiguous. The CDR3 spans 16 residues. V shed 3 bases and J shed 4 bases, with 19 bases lying between them. Germline V gene data show CDR1 as SGHTS and CDR2 as YDEGEE. The CDR3 region is CASSSRNWVSGTEAFF. In nucleotides, the CDR3 is TGTGCCAGCAGCTCAAGGAATTGGGTTTCGGGCACTGAAGCTTTCTTT.

The chain links TRBV4-3 to TRBJ2-3, with D hard to call. The CDR3 has 15 amino acids. With 0 bases removed from V and 6 bases from J, the gap between germline ends came to 13 bases. CDR1 is LGHNA, CDR2 YSLEER, per germline. The DNA of the CDR3 is TGCGCCAGCAGCCAAGAGGTAAAGGAGTTTGATACGCAGTATTTT. Its protein is CASSQEVKEFDTQYF.

V and J are TRBV7-9 and TRBJ1-5, with D tentatively TRBD1 (6 bases). Germline values: CDR1 SEHNR, CDR2 FQNEAQ (reference sequence). The V and J ends lost 5 bases and 4 bases respectively, with 12 bases between them. CDR3 length: 14 residues. The CDR3 loop is CASSLQGMNQPQHF. CDR3 in DNA: TGTGCCAGCAGCCTACAGGGAATGAATCAGCCCCAGCATTTT.

The chain carries TRBV5-5 and TRBJ1-5; no definite D call. CDR1 SGHKS and CDR2 YYEKEE come from the germline V gene (reference sequence). This CDR3 spans 15 amino acids. Trimming cost V 4 bases and J 0 bases, with 11 bases left between them. The chain's CDR3 is CASSTLQISNQPQHF. CDR3 DNA: TGTGCCAGCAGCACCCTGCAGATTAGCAATCAGCCCCAGCATTTT.

The rearrangement links TRBV2 to TRBJ2-5, with 8 bases fitting TRBD1. The junction had 9 bases not matched to a gene; V was cut back by 9 bases and J by 6 bases. Germline CDR1 and CDR2: SNHLY and FYNNEI. The CDR3 length is 13 residues. The CDR3 spells CARAATGAKTQYF. In DNA, the CDR3 is TGTGCCAGAGCCGCGACAGGGGCGAAGACCCAGTACTTC.

The chain employs TRBV7-2 and TRBJ1-5; maybe TRBD1 (6 bases). CDR1 is SGHTA and CDR2 is FQGNSA in the germline V gene. Trimming removed 3 bases from V and 0 bases from J, with 6 bases in between. The CDR3 loop spans 14 amino acids. Written as DNA, the CDR3 is TGTGCCAGCAGCTTGGACAGTAGCAATCAGCCCCAGCATTTT. It specifies CASSLDSSNQPQHF.

With regard to this clone: In the same sample, other DNA sequences code for this CDR3. The chain employs TRBV27 and TRBJ1-4, with 8 bases that match TRBD1. CDR1 is MNHEY, CDR2 SMNVEV, per germline (reference sequence). This CDR3 region has 14 residues. V lost 2 bases and J lost 8; bases outside the gene matches: 4. CDR3 DNA: TGTGCCAGCAGTTTACAGGGGGCGGGGGAAAAACTGTTTTTT. Its translation: CASSLQGAGEKLFF.

The DNA for the CDR3 is TGCAGCGTTGGAGGAGGGAGGGAGACCCAGTACTTC. Protein: CSVGGGRETQYF. This rearrangement joins TRBV29-1 to TRBJ2-5, with D perhaps matching TRBD2 (6 bases). CDR1 is SQVTM and CDR2 is ANQGSEA in the germline V gene. V was trimmed by 4 bases and J by 5 bases, leaving 11 bases between them. This CDR3 is built from 12 residues.

The chain combines TRBV5-1 with TRBJ2-2; a possible D gene is TRBD2 (6 bases). Trimming pared 1 base from V and 3 bases from J, leaving 13 bases between. The length of the CDR3 is 16 residues. The germline V gene encodes CDR1 SGHRS and CDR2 YFSETQ. The CDR3 nucleotides are TGCGCCAGCAGCTTGCCTTTACTAGCAGACACCGGGGAGCTGTTTTTT. Amino acid sequence: CASSLPLLADTGELFF.

The genes are TRBV28 and TRBJ1-2; D may be TRBD1 (5 bases). The V end lost 5 bases, the J end lost 10 bases, and 14 bases lay between the germline ends. In germline, CDR1 is MDHEN, CDR2 SYDVKM. The CDR3 totals 12 residues. The CDR3 coding sequence is TGTGCCAGCAGTCGACGGGAGACAGACTACACCTTC. Translation gives CASSRRETDYTF.

This rearrangement joins TRBV30 to TRBJ1-2, with a tentative D call TRBD1 (5 bases). The germline CDR1 and CDR2 sequences are GTSNPN and SVGIG (reference sequence). Trimming took 5 bases from V and 2 from J, leaving 9 bases between them. The CDR3 has 12 amino acids. CDR3 protein: CAWAGRNYGYTF. DNA for the CDR3: TGTGCCTGGGCAGGGCGGAACTATGGCTACACCTTC.

This chain links TRBV21-1 with TRBJ2-1; the tabulated D call, TRBD1, remains unverified against the DNA. TRBV21-1 is a listed pseudogene. CDR3 length: 11 amino acids. The CDR3 DNA sequence: TGTGCCAGCGAAGGGGGCGGAGAGCAGTTCTTC. Translated: CASEGGGEQFF.

This chain joins TRBV6-5 and TRBJ1-1; the D is unclear. V lost 1 base and J lost 5, with 8 bases in between. Germline V gene data show CDR1 as MNHEY and CDR2 as SVGAGI. This CDR3 is 13 amino acids long. CDR3 in amino acids: CASSYYRETEAFF. DNA for the CDR3: TGTGCCAGCAGTTACTATCGGGAAACTGAAGCTTTCTTT.

This clone was observed once. V and J are TRBV2 and TRBJ2-7; D is unresolved. The germline V gene has CDR1 SNHLY and CDR2 FYNNEI. The CDR3 spans 11 residues. V lost 6 bases and J lost 3, with 6 bases in between. The CDR3 loop is CASSFLYEQYF. The CDR3 nucleotides are TGTGCCAGCAGCTTCCTCTACGAGCAGTACTTC.

J is TRBJ1-6 and V is TRBV6-4, with D possibly TRBD1 on 5 matching bases. Looked up from germline, CDR1 is MRHNA and CDR2 is SNTAGT. The CDR3 loop spans 13 amino acids. V shed 5 bases and J shed 7 bases, with 9 bases lying between them. CDR3 in amino acids: CASSQGRNSPLHF. The CDR3 DNA reads TGTGCCAGCAGTCAGGGAAGGAATTCACCCCTCCACTTT.

Note on this clone: Relative to the germline gene, one junction end is altered; a read error may explain this. The V call is TRBV6-4, the J call TRBJ2-7, with D tentatively TRBD1 (6 bases). Germline V CDR1 and CDR2: MRHNA, SNTAGT. There are 16 residues in the CDR3. CDR3: CASNDRTAPFTYEQYF. In nucleotides, the CDR3 is TGTGCCAGCAATGACAGGACAGCACCGTTCACCTACGAGCAGTACTTC.

The CDR3 region has the DNA TGTGCCAGCAGGCCCCGGGAGGCGGGAAACCAGCCCCAGCATTTT. Its protein is CASRPREAGNQPQHF. The V call is TRBV2, the J call TRBJ1-5, with D unresolved. Deletions cut 6 bases from V and 7 bases from J, with 19 bases between. The CDR3 extends over 15 amino acids. From germline, CDR1 is SNHLY and CDR2 FYNNEI.